This T cell receptor beta chain was profiled in a study of cytomegalovirus exposure and HLA in healthy donors (dated by TCRdb to about 2017). About the full investigation: According to an earlier analysis of 587 of the donors, some 170 million T cells yielded over 90 million unique TCR beta sequences and roughly 280 Gb of sequence data. Among under 450 genotyped donors of the cohort, an average of approximately 240,000 unique TCR beta nucleotide sequences were sequenced per donor, around a sixth of them non-productive. High-throughput TCR immunosequencing, statistical association of individual TCRs with disease status, and machine learning were combined to predict cytomegalovirus infection status. The T cell repertoires of 666 subjects were profiled by immunosequencing and related to cytomegalovirus serostatus. Among the roughly 390 genotyped donors, about 83% belonged to the genetic ancestry cluster associated with self-reported Caucasian donors. About 280 gigabases of sequencing data and 75 million to 85 million unique TCR sequences made up an early release that covered 500 to 650 HLA-typed donors. Genome-wide SNP genotypes for about 60% of the roughly 670 donors were used in a later genetic analysis, which treated that subset as a discovery cohort. The number of typed donors differed by locus: about 620-640 for A, B, C, DRB1 and DQB1; 500 to 550 for DQA1; approximately 610 for DPA1; and about 470 for DPB1. All discovery cohort repertoires had been generated using a single sequencing platform. In an earlier analysis of roughly 600 of the donors, high-throughput TCR beta sequencing was used to judge whether each TCR beta V gene segment behaved as functional or pseudogenic. Because of strong linkage in the cohort, five DR-DQ haplotypes were treated as single units for association and clustering. In the later analysis, no new phenotypic data were used to find candidate immune exposures; instead, reliance was placed on TCR beta sequences and their occurrence across donors. Donor age, sex, ethnicity and CMV serostatus were compiled alongside the repertoire data. A later analysis re-examined previously published TCR beta repertoires from more than 550 donors and added high-resolution HLA genotyping to investigate patterns of TCR occurrence. The aim of the study was to test whether cataloging public T cell receptors could identify signatures of past pathogen exposure. A separate validation cohort of 100 to 150 different subjects was used in addition to the approximately 670-subject first cohort. Both class I and class II loci were covered by HLA typing, at four-digit resolution. The full study reports these points: The study gave a list of roughly 150 TCR beta chains associated with cytomegalovirus. In a later analysis, HLA-associated TCR beta chains were found to be more clonally expanded and to have lower generation probabilities than equally common non-associated chains. This cohort had only TCR beta chains sequenced, and the lack of alpha or paired-chain data limited which features could be detected. Compared with the approximately 600-donor mean, donors in an Asian-associated ancestry cluster had fewer N-insertions in productive TCRs, according to a later genetic analysis. Some IMGT-functional V segments, including TRBV6-2 and TRBV6-3, could not be distinguished by the 87-base-pair reads and were therefore excluded. The authors suggested that the approach could potentially be generalized to other disease states and immunological phenotypes. Immune exposure information for the cohort was limited to CMV serostatus. The sequencing pipeline was judged likely to have produced a cluster of highly shared sequence variants as a technical artifact. A later analysis found that most CMV-associated TCR beta chains appeared HLA-restricted, with HLA associations seemingly driven largely by CMV exposure. In a later genetic analysis, a missense DCLRE1C variant was associated with V-gene and J-gene trimming of TCR beta chains, and the association was replicated in an independent cohort. A later analysis reported that several top co-occurrence clusters appeared linked to parvovirus B19, influenza, CMV and Epstein-Barr virus. The classifier was reported to diagnose cytomegalovirus status with high specificity and sensitivity in both the original cohort and the validation cohort. In an earlier analysis of more than 500 of the donors, most TCR beta V segments appeared in productive rearrangements about 87% or about 30% of the time, broadly matching IMGT annotations. Sequencing depth was assumed to be roughly uniform across donors in the presence/absence analyses, though that assumption may not hold. Linkage disequilibrium might explain the correlated functional status among segregating V segments, but an unknown experimental factor could not be excluded. Because some donors lacked HLA typing at each locus, the association tests relied only on the typed subset. A few of the identified cytomegalovirus-associated TCR beta chains were confirmed in vitro to be specific for cytomegalovirus antigens. Because counts were too low, about 17 rarely observed V segments, including chromosome 9 orphons, were excluded from the earlier analysis of 587 of the donors. Most TCR sequences were seen in very few donors, while some public TCRs were found in many individuals. Assigning TCR associations to individual alleles was difficult when HLA alleles, especially DR and DQ, strongly co-occurred. In a later analysis, 15,000 to 20,000 TCR beta sequences were associated with specific HLA alleles at a false discovery rate of 0.05. In a later analysis, TCR association rates were found to vary across HLA loci, with the most associated TCRs seen for DRB1 alleles and the fewest for HLA-C alleles. A further reported finding was that TCR beta sequences accurately predicted the HLA-A and HLA-B alleles for most subjects in the first cohort.

The cohort was made up of approximately 670 healthy bone marrow donors. Cohort members were all nominally healthy when sampled, although unrecorded immune exposures were likely present. The donor was CMV seropositive and belonged to the group of around 300 seropositive cohort members. Every donor gave a peripheral blood sample, and the peripheral blood mononuclear cells from that sample were used for TCR beta sequencing. The Qiagen DNeasy Blood Extraction Kit was used to extract genomic DNA from the blood cell samples. As for this clone: The clone's antigen remains unknown. Per-nucleotide qualities are absent, and no much larger clonotype sits a single base away.

Deletion took 5 bases off V and 8 bases off J, with a span of 7 bases between the germline ends. From cysteine to phenylalanine, the CDR3 is 11 amino acids long. Kept here is only the CDR3 DNA, which spans 33 bases and is read in frame from base 1. CDR1 and CDR2, per the germline V gene (reference sequence), are PRHDT and FYEKMQ. Receptor libraries were prepared by the immunoSEQ multiplex PCR assay. For the multiplex PCR, a mixture combining 60 forward primers for TCR Vbeta segments and 13 reverse primers for TCR Jbeta segments was used. The CDR3 region of rearranged TCR beta genes was amplified from genomic DNA by a multiplex PCR assay. The Illumina HiSeq System was used to sequence the amplified TCR beta libraries as 87-base-pair reads. In the original analysis: A later analysis tallied around 80 million unique TCR beta chains across the 666 repertoires, and around 10 million of those chains were shared by two or more donors. Raw reads were error-corrected and collapsed into unique sequences by a nearest-neighbor algorithm in which closely related sequences were merged to remove PCR and sequencing errors. Alignment of CDR3 sequences to IMGT reference sequences was used to assign V, D and J gene segments. For a sequence to be retained, a match of at least six nucleotides was required to both a V gene segment and a J gene segment. Rearrangements were classified as productive when the CDR3 lacked stop codons and remained in frame with V and J, and all other rearrangements were classified as non-productive. CDR3 was defined by IMGT convention, running from the second conserved V-encoded cysteine to the conserved J-encoded phenylalanine. The earlier analysis of some 600 of the donors excluded sequences that lacked an unambiguous match to a single V gene segment. An earlier analysis of 587 of the donors classified V segments as functional when productive rearrangements were above 56.7% and as segregating when the standard deviation between donors was above 5%. To diagnose cytomegalovirus status from the catalog of TCR beta chain sequences, a statistical classification framework was built. V and J gene assignment, in a later analysis, came from comparing TCR nucleotide sequences with IMGT/GENE-DB human TR gene sequences. A later analysis assigned CDR3 sequences and most-parsimonious VDJ recombination scenarios with the TCRdist pipeline. In a later analysis, every TCR beta chain was defined by the combination of its CDR3 amino acid sequence and its V-gene family, and reads without a unique V-gene family were dropped. As a way to deal with suspected cross-contamination and a sequencing artifact, a later analysis dropped roughly 600 nucleotide sequences that were highly shared and had low generation probability. For each public chain, a later analysis derived a clonal expansion index from normalized ranks of inferred template counts within each repertoire. In a later analysis, generation probabilities were computed using a VDJ recombination model fitted to out-of-frame rearrangements, and the results were checked against IGoR. In a later analysis, hypergeometric tests were used to score TCR-TCR, TCR-HLA and TCR-CMV co-occurrence, with a repertoire-size bias correction applied to TCR pairs. In a later analysis, false discovery rates were estimated by permuting HLA or CMV assignments 20 times. A later analysis grouped co-occurring TCRs with DBSCAN, adding TCRdist sequence similarity when clustering within HLA-allele-positive subsets. For co-occurrence clustering, repertoires with fewer than 30,000 or more than 120,000 public chains were excluded, along with four or five repertoires with anomalous nucleotide sharing. Sourced from immuneACCESS, this table was stored by TCRdb with only in-frame sequences that have V and J called. A share of the clones is absent; for the studies checked, an unresolved V gene accounts for under half, and the remainder has no known explanation. V and J calls plus clone size are reproduced from that table; the DNA served to infer D and trimming. For this sample the table gives 110,000 or so clones, of which around 80% were detected only once. The top ten clones comprise approximately 7.2% of the sample.

The TCR comes from a man aged 30 to 45 in good health and CMV-seropositive. The sample was PBMCs. The rearrangement combines TRBV13 with TRBJ2-1, with the D gene too uncertain to name. The nucleotide sequence reads as follows: TGTGCCAGCAGCGCCTCGGATGAGCAGTTCTTC. The translation is CASSASDEQFF.